The 10 T cell receptor beta chains in this list originate from one sample, sequenced in a study of T cell repertoires in cytomegalovirus infection. TCRdb ran MiXCR on the reads and lists one entry per CDR3 protein. The repertoire holds about 300,000 distinct CDR3 sequences, with approximately 10% as singletons. What was sequenced was PBMCs. Receptors were obtained from a human donor in good health (CMV status not recorded). Some clones in this sample may be carry-over from other donors' samples.

This chain joins TRBV5-6 and TRBJ2-1; D is perhaps TRBD1 (6 bases). Germline CDR1 reads SGHDT; CDR2 reads YYEEEE. The V gene lost 4 bases and the J gene lost 3 bases, with 17 bases spanning the gap. The length of the CDR3 is 16 residues. The CDR3 sequence is CASSTEGTPSYNEQFF. The CDR3 nucleotides are TGTGCCAGCAGCACCGAAGGGACACCTAGCTACAATGAGCAGTTCTTC.

This clonotype was recorded at least ten times. V and J are TRBV20-1 and TRBJ1-5, with TRBD1 as a possible D gene (5 bases). CDR3 length: 13 residues. The germline V and J ends were trimmed by 7 bases and 4 bases, with 14 bases remaining between them. Germline assignment: CDR1 DFQATT and CDR2 SNEGSKA (reference sequence). CDR3 amino acids: CSVNPGLNQPQHF. CDR3 bases: TGCAGTGTTAATCCAGGGCTGAATCAGCCCCAGCATTTT.

V and J are TRBV5-1 and TRBJ1-5; no firm D call. With 5 bases removed from V and 4 bases from J, the gap between germline ends came to 10 bases. Per germline, CDR1 SGHRS and CDR2 YFSETQ. The CDR3 has 13 amino acids. This CDR3 reads CASSQTVNQPQHF. CDR3 nucleotides: TGCGCCAGCAGTCAGACCGTTAATCAGCCCCAGCATTTT.

This clonotype was counted ten times or more. The V call is TRBV19, the J call TRBJ1-5; 7 nucleotides line up with TRBD1. The germline V gene has CDR1 LNHDA and CDR2 SQIVND (reference sequence). The length of the CDR3 is 24 residues. J was trimmed by 2 bases and V by 9 bases; bases with no gene match: 37. The CDR3 DNA sequence: TGTGCCAGAAATTACGGGACAGCCACGAAGAGGAGGCTCAGAAGTATAAGTTGCAATCAGCCCCAGCATTTT. Residues: CARNYGTATKRRLRSISCNQPQHF.

This clonotype has at least ten counts. The V and J genes are TRBV7-6 and TRBJ2-3; 7 bases agree with TRBD1. Trimming took 3 bases from V and 5 from J; bases not matched to a gene: 8. The CDR3 is made up of 15 amino acids. Per the germline V gene, CDR1 is SGHVS and CDR2 is FNYEAQ. The DNA of the CDR3 is TGTGCCAGCAGCTTGGCCGACAGGGCTGGAGATACGCAGTATTTT. Amino acid sequence: CASSLADRAGDTQYF.

This clonotype was seen many times. The junction shows a germline mismatch at one end, possibly a read error. This chain connects TRBV12-3 or TRBV12-4 to TRBJ1-1, with a tentative D call TRBD1 (6 bases). This CDR3 contains 21 residues. For the CDR3, the DNA is TGTGCCAGCAGCTTAGGGGGGTTCCAGGGAGGGTTAGTCGGTAGTAACACTGAAGCTTTCTTT. Its translation: CASSLGGFQGGLVGSNTEAFF.

This clonotype appeared many times. J is TRBJ1-1 and V is TRBV18; 10 bases agree with TRBD1. Looked up from germline, CDR1 is KGHSH and CDR2 is LQKENI. With V trimmed by 0 bases and J by 1 base, 5 bases remained unmatched. There are 17 residues in the CDR3. The DNA of the CDR3 is TGTGCCAGCTCACCACCGGGACAGGGGCCAAGGAACACTGAAGCTTTCTTT. The encoded protein is CASSPPGQGPRNTEAFF.

This chain uses TRBV4-1 with TRBJ1-1; no clear D. This CDR3 contains 14 residues. V lost 3 bases, J lost 0 bases, and 8 bases lay in between. In germline, CDR1 is MGHRA, CDR2 YSYEKL. The CDR3, as DNA: TGCGCCAGCAGCCAGCCCCAGCTGAACACTGAAGCTTTCTTT. Protein product: CASSQPQLNTEAFF.

This clonotype was seen many times. The V and J genes are TRBV28 and TRBJ2-7; either TRBD1 or TRBD2 may supply D (5 bases each). The CDR3 runs 13 residues. Germline loops: CDR1 MDHEN, CDR2 SYDVKM. The V end was cut by 6 bases, the J end by 6 bases, with 15 bases between. In nucleotides, the CDR3 is TGTGCCAGCAGACTGGCTGGGGGTATCGAGCAGTACGTC. Its translation: CASRLAGGIEQYV.

This clonotype was seen many times. This chain links TRBV12-3 or TRBV12-4 with TRBJ2-3, with D perhaps TRBD2 (5 bases). This CDR3 is built from 13 residues. The V end was cut by 7 bases, the J end by 6 bases, with 14 bases between. In DNA, the CDR3 is TGTGCCAGCAACCCATTAGGACTGGATACGCAGTATTTT. It yields the protein CASNPLGLDTQYF.